This TCR beta chain was sequenced in a study of blood T cell repertoires in COVID-19. Study in general: COVID-19 samples, acute and convalescent, were from the United States, Italy and Spain. PBMCs, B-cell-depleted T cells, or T cells provided the cDNA or gDNA that made up the material.

Allocation to cohorts depended on clinical history reported by the participants. This CDR3 has 14 residues. Germline CDR1 KGHSH, CDR2 LQKENI. V shed 6 bases and J 1 base; nucleotides not matched to a gene: 4. Authors' methods: For nucleated cells, counts were estimated from reference gene primer amplification. TCRdb's copy holds only in-frame clones and misses some; the assay was immunoSEQ multiplex PCR. The DNA gave D and trimming, while V, J and clone size come from that table. The data hold 150,000 or so clones, with around 88% observed a single time. Sample: PBMCs or T cells enriched from blood (not recorded which). This chain connects TRBV18 to TRBJ2-5, with 8 positions matching TRBD2. The TCR originated in a woman in her fifties or sixties in a cohort exposed to, infected with or recovered from COVID-19 (not recorded which). CDR3 sequence (DNA): TGTGCCAGCTCTCCGGGACTAGGCCAAGAGACCCAGTACTTC. Its translation: CASSPGLGQETQYF.